These 14 T cell receptor beta chains share one sample of origin, sequenced in a study of chemoradiotherapy in HPV16-positive cancers. Sequencing was performed with immunoSEQ multiplex PCR; in TCRdb, only in-frame clones are kept and a portion is missing. The table lists fewer than 40,000 clones, over 80% of them singletons, with approximately 3.6% in the top ten. The sample consisted of blood, taken from a patient who underwent chemoradiotherapy. The receptor set was obtained from a human donor with HPV-associated anogenital cancer.

The rearrangement uses TRBV11-2 and TRBJ1-4; maybe TRBD1 (5 bases). This CDR3 spans 15 amino acids. CDR1 and CDR2 (germline): SGHAT, FQNNGV. V was shortened by 5 bases and J by 3 bases, with 13 bases between the two germline ends. CDR3 DNA: TGTGCCAGCAGCCCTTTCGGGGGTGCTAATGAAAAACTGTTTTTT. It encodes CASSPFGGANEKLFF.

The chain links TRBV5-1 to TRBJ2-1; a possible D gene is TRBD2 (6 bases). The CDR3 is 17 residues long. The V gene's germline CDR1 is SGHRS and CDR2 YFSETQ. With 5 bases removed from V and 6 bases from J, the gap between germline ends came to 24 bases. CDR3 protein: CASSLEGRRAWINEQFF. CDR3 sequence (DNA): TGCGCCAGCAGTCTGGAGGGACGCAGGGCTTGGATCAATGAGCAGTTCTTC.

V usage is TRBV27 and J usage is TRBJ1-5; D is perhaps TRBD1 (6 bases). V lost 6 bases and J lost 3, with 15 bases in between. This CDR3 contains 15 residues. CDR1 is MNHEY, CDR2 SMNVEV, per germline (reference sequence). The DNA for the CDR3 is TGTGCCAGCAGACCGGAGGGGGGTTTCAATCAGCCCCAGCATTTT. Translating gives CASRPEGGFNQPQHF.

The rearrangement joins TRBV14 to TRBJ2-5; D is uncertain. Deletions cut 0 bases from V and 9 bases from J, with 11 bases between. The CDR3 extends over 13 amino acids. CDR1 and CDR2 from the germline V gene are SGHDN and FVKESK. DNA for the CDR3: TGTGCCAGCAGCCAAGACCAGCTGTGGTCCCAGTACTTC. Translation gives CASSQDQLWSQYF.

J is TRBJ2-7 and V is TRBV10-3, with 7 nucleotides matching TRBD2. V lost 2 bases, J lost 6 bases, and 10 bases stayed unmatched. Germline loops: CDR1 ENHRY, CDR2 SYGVKD. CDR3 length: 15 amino acids. The CDR3 loop is CAISEPNVGEGEQYF. The DNA for the CDR3 is TGTGCCATCAGTGAGCCCAACGTCGGGGAGGGCGAGCAGTACTTC.

The chain links TRBV28 to TRBJ1-4; D is ambiguous. The CDR3 runs 16 residues. Deletions cut 3 bases from V and 6 bases from J, with 17 bases between. Looked up from germline, CDR1 is MDHEN and CDR2 is SYDVKM. The CDR3: CASSFSRKGSDEKLFF. The CDR3 DNA sequence: TGTGCCAGCAGTTTTTCCCGCAAAGGGAGCGATGAAAAACTGTTTTTT.

The rearrangement uses TRBV21-1 and TRBJ1-6. TRBV21-1 is reported as a pseudogene. CDR3 size: 13 residues. The CDR3 sequence is CASSNPYCSPLHF. The CDR3 region has the DNA TGTGCCAGCAGCAACCCCTATTGCTCACCCCTCCACTTT.

The J gene is TRBJ2-3, the V gene TRBV7-2; 9 bases map to TRBD2. Trimming removed 2 bases from V and 2 bases from J; junction bases left unmatched: 5. CDR3 length equals 16 residues. From germline, CDR1 is SGHTA and CDR2 FQGNSA. CDR3 residues: CASSLSPSGATDTQYF. As DNA, the CDR3 is TGTGCCAGCAGCTTAAGTCCTAGCGGGGCCACAGATACGCAGTATTTT.

This clone was observed a few times. The chain employs TRBV4-2 and TRBJ1-3; D remains unclear. CDR1 and CDR2 from the germline V gene are LGHNA and YNFKEQ. CDR3 length: 14 amino acids. Trimming took 4 bases from V and 7 from J, leaving 14 bases between them. The CDR3 region has the DNA TGTGCCAGCAGCCGATCGGCGGGTTGGAACACCATATATTTT. This sequence encodes CASSRSAGWNTIYF.

The J gene is TRBJ2-3, the V gene TRBV18; 9 nucleotides match TRBD2. This CDR3 contains 19 residues. The J segment lost 1 base and the V segment lost 2 bases, leaving 13 bases of the junction unmatched. Looked up from germline, CDR1 is KGHSH and CDR2 is LQKENI. The CDR3 region has the DNA TGTGCCAGCTCACCATACCCGAAGACTAGCGGTCGGGGCACAGATACGCAGTATTTT. It is translated as CASSPYPKTSGRGTDTQYF.

The chain employs TRBV5-1 and TRBJ2-1; 9 bases match TRBD1. The CDR3 loop spans 15 amino acids. Germline-derived CDR1 and CDR2 are SGHRS and YFSETQ. Trimming at V came to 0 bases and at J to 3 bases, leaving 1 base not matched to a gene. CDR3 coding DNA: TGCGCCAGCAGCTTGGCGGGACAGGGCTACAATGAGCAGTTCTTC. Its protein is CASSLAGQGYNEQFF. The whole variable domain, filled in from reference TRBV5-1 and TRBJ2-1, reads KAGVTQTPRYLIKTRGQQVTLSCSPISGHRSVSWYQQTPGQGLQFLFEYFSETQRNKGNFPGRFSGRQFSNSRSEMNVSTLELGDSALYLCASSLAGQGYNEQFFGPGTRLTVL.

The chain joins TRBV6-5 to TRBJ2-3; D uncertain. Germline CDR1 and CDR2: MNHEY and SVGAGI. The CDR3 contains 15 residues. Trimming pared 0 bases from V and 4 bases from J, leaving 11 bases between. CDR3 sequence reads: CASSYSGRNPDTQYF. The CDR3 DNA follows: TGTGCCAGCAGTTACTCGGGAAGAAACCCAGATACGCAGTATTTT.

This chain joins TRBV6-6 and TRBJ1-1; TRBD1 might be the D (6 bases). Germline V gives CDR1 MNHNY, CDR2 SVGAGI (reference sequence). With 6 bases removed from V and 4 bases from J, the gap between germline ends came to 18 bases. This CDR3 contains 15 residues. As DNA, the CDR3 is TGTGCCAGCAGCAGACAGGCAGAGGGGAGCACTGAAGCTTTCTTT. Its protein is CASSRQAEGSTEAFF.

This clone was recorded once. The chain links TRBV18 to TRBJ2-6; 7 nucleotides match TRBD1. The CDR3 is made up of 16 amino acids. Per germline, CDR1 KGHSH and CDR2 LQKENI. With V trimmed by 5 bases and J by 0 bases, 4 bases remained unmatched. The CDR3 protein is CASSADRTSGANVLTF. The CDR3 DNA follows: TGTGCCAGCTCAGCGGACAGGACCTCTGGGGCCAACGTCCTGACTTTC.